What follows describes a single T cell receptor beta chain. TCRdb keeps only in-frame clones here, not all; method: immunoSEQ multiplex PCR. The table has approximately 220,000 clones, 80% to 85% seen once. This CDR3 contains 13 residues. Germline CDR1 WSHSY, CDR2 SAAADI. J was trimmed by 4 bases and V by 10 bases; bases with no gene match: 9. The data derive from a study of blood T cell repertoires in COVID-19. Turning to the study itself: There were acute and convalescent COVID-19 samples, and they came from the United States, Italy and Spain. In each case, the material was cDNA or gDNA derived from T cells, B-cell-depleted T cells, or PBMCs.

The receptor comes from a woman aged 60-75 years with acute or convalescent COVID-19. The V gene is TRBV10-2, the J gene TRBJ2-7; 8 bases map to TRBD2. Sequencing was carried out using peripheral blood. CDR3 loop: CATRAGEPYEQYF. CDR3 DNA: TGCGCCACCCGAGCGGGGGAGCCTTACGAGCAGTACTTC.